This entry features one T cell receptor (beta chain) sequence. Its specificity is not known. This specimen comes from a study of early stage breast cancer tumors. Study as a whole: Of around 15 invasive breast tumors, twelve were hormone receptor-positive, HER2-negative.

Normal breast often needed roughly 100-310 mg of tissue for enough DNA. Points from the study as a whole: Unsorted bulk genomic DNA sequencing lacked pairing and functional marker data.

Blood replicates held 0.5 ug DNA, tumor or normal breast roughly 1.5 ug, two each. This table comes from immunoSEQ multiplex PCR, and its TCRdb copy is limited to in-frame clones, with some not included. Of 5,500 to 7,000 clones detected, about 73% appear once; the ten largest clones hold 8% to 10%. The sample consisted of normal breast tissue next to the tumor. The TCR sequence derives from a person between 35 and 49 years old with breast cancer.

CDR3 DNA sequence: TGCGCCAGCAGCATTCAAGAGACCCAGTACTTC. Protein sequence: CASSIQETQYF. The chain joins TRBV5-1 to TRBJ2-5, with unresolved D. The CDR3 contains 11 residues. V was trimmed by 4 bases and J by 2 bases, leaving 3 bases between them. Per the germline V gene, CDR1 is SGHRS and CDR2 is YFSETQ.